Below, 17 T cell receptor beta chains from the same sample are listed, as sequenced in a study of high-grade serous ovarian cancer treatment subgroups. Assay: immunoSEQ multiplex PCR; the TCRdb copy retains only in-frame clones and omits some. The sample lists roughly 10,000 clones; more than 65% were seen once. Tumor tissue was taken before any definitive surgery or chemotherapy was given. The sample comprised tumor tissue. The receptors were sampled from a human donor with high-grade serous ovarian cancer.

The chain links TRBV30 to TRBJ2-7; D may match TRBD1 or TRBD2 (7 bases each). Germline assignment: CDR1 GTSNPN and CDR2 SVGIG (reference sequence). This CDR3 is 15 amino acids long. The V and J ends lost 2 bases and 5 bases respectively, with 19 bases between them. In nucleotides, the CDR3 is TGTGCCTGGAGTAGGGGACTAAAAGGGGGCGACGAGCAGTACTTC. This gives the protein CAWSRGLKGGDEQYF.

This rearrangement joins TRBV27 to TRBJ2-5; 10 bases align to TRBD2. Germline CDR1 and CDR2: MNHEY and SMNVEV (reference sequence). CDR3 length: 15 amino acids. After removal of 7 bases from V and 7 bases from J, the junction contained 12 bases not matched to a gene. The CDR3 region is CASNLAGGKKGTQYF. Written as DNA, the CDR3 is TGTGCCAGCAACTTAGCGGGAGGCAAAAAGGGGACCCAGTACTTC.

This chain connects TRBV4-2 to TRBJ2-1; D ambiguous. V was pared by 3 bases and J by 2 bases, with 17 bases between. Germline assignment: CDR1 LGHNA and CDR2 YNFKEQ. The length of the CDR3 is 17 residues. CDR3 region: CASSHPTSGETYNEQFF. As DNA, the CDR3 is TGTGCCAGCAGCCACCCTACATCCGGAGAAACCTACAATGAGCAGTTCTTC.

The chain combines TRBV5-1 with TRBJ2-2; 7 bases are a match to TRBD2. This CDR3 region has 12 residues. The junction had 4 bases not matched to a gene; V was cut back by 9 bases and J by 5 bases. Germline loops: CDR1 SGHRS, CDR2 YFSETQ. In DNA, the CDR3 is TGCGCCACCCCGGGGGGAACCGGGGAGCTGTTTTTT. Translating it yields CATPGGTGELFF.

The chain employs TRBV18 and TRBJ2-5; D tentatively reads TRBD1 or TRBD2 (5 bases each). CDR1 and CDR2 from the germline V gene are KGHSH and LQKENI. This CDR3 region has 13 residues. The V end was cut by 3 bases, the J end by 5 bases, with 10 bases between. CDR3 nucleotide sequence: TGTGCCAGCTCACCGAGGGGCGGGGAGACCCAGTACTTC. This sequence encodes CASSPRGGETQYF. The entire variable domain, with the rest obtained from reference TRBV18 and TRBJ2-5, is as follows: NAGVMQNPRHLVRRRGQEARLRCSPMKGHSHVYWYRQLPEEGLKFMVYLQKENIIDESGMPKERFSAEFPKEGPSILRIQQVVRGDSAAYFCASSPRGGETQYFGPGTRLLVL.

This sequence joins TRBV29-1 and TRBJ2-5, with no clear D. Trimming shortened V by 5 bases and J by 3 bases, and 10 bases separated the two germline ends. This CDR3 contains 12 residues. CDR1 is SQVTM, CDR2 ANQGSEA, per germline. The CDR3 nucleotides read TGCAGCGTTCGAAGGGCCGAAGAGACCCAGTACTTC. Its translation is CSVRRAEETQYF.

This clone appeared once. The chain links TRBV4-2 to TRBJ1-2; 8 bases line up with TRBD1. Germline V gene lookup returns CDR1 LGHNA and CDR2 YNFKEQ. The CDR3 runs 15 residues. Trimming took 1 base from V and 8 from J; bases not matched to a gene: 9. The CDR3 bases are TGTGCCAGCAGCCAAGGGCAGGGGGCGCTTAGGGGCTACACCTTC. Its translation is CASSQGQGALRGYTF.

The rearrangement links TRBV4-2 to TRBJ1-1, with TRBD1 as a possible D gene (5 bases). This CDR3 spans 13 amino acids. V was clipped by 5 bases and J by 7 bases, with 14 bases between them. Germline values: CDR1 LGHNA, CDR2 YNFKEQ. The CDR3 bases are TGTGCCAGCAGCAACCGTCTTGACAGTGAAGCTTTCTTT. Translating gives CASSNRLDSEAFF.

The chain employs TRBV11-2 and TRBJ2-7, with 8 bases matching TRBD1. Trimming took 4 bases from V and 3 from J; bases not matched to a gene: 5. Germline values: CDR1 SGHAT, CDR2 FQNNGV. The CDR3 totals 14 residues. The CDR3 bases are TGTGCCAGCAGCTCCCCAGGGGGCGGCTACGAGCAGTACTTC. Translating it yields CASSSPGGGYEQYF.

The rearrangement links TRBV9 to TRBJ1-1; D gene uncertain. The CDR3 runs 13 residues. V lost 2 bases to trimming and J lost 0 bases, with 5 bases between them. Per the germline V gene, CDR1 is SGDLS and CDR2 is YYNGEE. In nucleotides, the CDR3 is TGTGCCAGCAGCGTGAGCGTGAACACTGAAGCTTTCTTT. This gives the protein CASSVSVNTEAFF.

The chain couples TRBV7-9 to TRBJ2-7; the D is unclear. V lost 5 bases and J lost 4, with 6 bases in between. The CDR3 is made up of 11 amino acids. Germline V gene sequence: CDR1 SEHNR, CDR2 FQNEAQ (reference sequence). The CDR3 DNA is TGTGCCAGCAGCCGCGGATACGAGCAGTACTTC. Protein: CASSRGYEQYF.

This clone is categorized as medium-sized. The V gene is TRBV9, the J gene TRBJ1-2; 11 nucleotides line up with TRBD1. Germline V gives CDR1 SGDLS, CDR2 YYNGEE. Germline trimming cut 2 bases from V and 7 bases from J; bases unmatched to any gene: 16. This CDR3 is 18 amino acids long. This CDR3 is CASSVGTGGTVGLLGYTF. The CDR3 DNA follows: TGTGCCAGCAGCGTCGGGACAGGGGGAACCGTAGGGTTACTTGGCTACACCTTC.

The chain links TRBV9 to TRBJ1-6; tentative D call: TRBD1 (6 bases). This CDR3 spans 19 amino acids. Germline V gives CDR1 SGDLS, CDR2 YYNGEE. Trimming removed 1 base from V and 9 bases from J, with 26 bases in between. The CDR3 loop reads CASSVNAIGQGMGASPLHF. CDR3 coding DNA: TGTGCCAGCAGCGTAAACGCGATCGGGCAGGGGATGGGTGCTTCACCCCTCCACTTT.

V usage is TRBV7-3 and J usage is TRBJ2-2; weak D call: TRBD2 (7 bases). Germline CDR1 SGHTA, CDR2 FQGTGA. The CDR3 totals 16 residues. Trimming pared 0 bases from V and 2 bases from J, leaving 10 bases between. CDR3 bases: TGTGCCAGCAGCTTAACAGCGGGACAAAACACCGGGGAGCTGTTTTTT. Protein sequence: CASSLTAGQNTGELFF.

The V call is TRBV28, the J call TRBJ2-7; no clear D gene. There are 13 residues in the CDR3. Germline CDR1 MDHEN, CDR2 SYDVKM. V dropped 6 bases and J dropped 6 bases, with 15 bases sitting between them. The CDR3 DNA reads TGTGCCAGCAGGGAACAGAGATACGCCGAGCAGTACTTC. Protein product: CASREQRYAEQYF.

This clone was found a few times. V gene TRBV28 combines with J gene TRBJ2-5, with D possibly being TRBD2 (5 bases). Trimming removed 2 bases at V and 2 bases at J, with 12 bases between. Per the germline V gene, CDR1 is MDHEN and CDR2 is SYDVKM. The CDR3 loop spans 15 amino acids. The CDR3: CASSLAGLTQETQYF. CDR3 DNA: TGTGCCAGCAGTTTAGCAGGACTTACTCAAGAGACCCAGTACTTC. Full variable domain (rest looked up from reference TRBV28 and TRBJ2-5): DVKVTQSSRYLVKRTGEKVFLECVQDMDHENMFWYRQDPGLGLRLIYFSYDVKMKEKGDIPEGYSVSREKKERFSLILESASTNQTSMYLCASSLAGLTQETQYFGPGTRLLVL.

This rearrangement joins TRBV30 to TRBJ2-7; no definite D call. Trimming left V 5 bases short and J 3 bases short, with 17 bases between. This CDR3 spans 14 amino acids. Germline lookup yields CDR1 GTSNPN and CDR2 SVGIG (reference sequence). CDR3 nucleotides: TGTGCCTGGGGGTTCACCCTGACATACTACGAGCAGTACTTC. It translates to CAWGFTLTYYEQYF.